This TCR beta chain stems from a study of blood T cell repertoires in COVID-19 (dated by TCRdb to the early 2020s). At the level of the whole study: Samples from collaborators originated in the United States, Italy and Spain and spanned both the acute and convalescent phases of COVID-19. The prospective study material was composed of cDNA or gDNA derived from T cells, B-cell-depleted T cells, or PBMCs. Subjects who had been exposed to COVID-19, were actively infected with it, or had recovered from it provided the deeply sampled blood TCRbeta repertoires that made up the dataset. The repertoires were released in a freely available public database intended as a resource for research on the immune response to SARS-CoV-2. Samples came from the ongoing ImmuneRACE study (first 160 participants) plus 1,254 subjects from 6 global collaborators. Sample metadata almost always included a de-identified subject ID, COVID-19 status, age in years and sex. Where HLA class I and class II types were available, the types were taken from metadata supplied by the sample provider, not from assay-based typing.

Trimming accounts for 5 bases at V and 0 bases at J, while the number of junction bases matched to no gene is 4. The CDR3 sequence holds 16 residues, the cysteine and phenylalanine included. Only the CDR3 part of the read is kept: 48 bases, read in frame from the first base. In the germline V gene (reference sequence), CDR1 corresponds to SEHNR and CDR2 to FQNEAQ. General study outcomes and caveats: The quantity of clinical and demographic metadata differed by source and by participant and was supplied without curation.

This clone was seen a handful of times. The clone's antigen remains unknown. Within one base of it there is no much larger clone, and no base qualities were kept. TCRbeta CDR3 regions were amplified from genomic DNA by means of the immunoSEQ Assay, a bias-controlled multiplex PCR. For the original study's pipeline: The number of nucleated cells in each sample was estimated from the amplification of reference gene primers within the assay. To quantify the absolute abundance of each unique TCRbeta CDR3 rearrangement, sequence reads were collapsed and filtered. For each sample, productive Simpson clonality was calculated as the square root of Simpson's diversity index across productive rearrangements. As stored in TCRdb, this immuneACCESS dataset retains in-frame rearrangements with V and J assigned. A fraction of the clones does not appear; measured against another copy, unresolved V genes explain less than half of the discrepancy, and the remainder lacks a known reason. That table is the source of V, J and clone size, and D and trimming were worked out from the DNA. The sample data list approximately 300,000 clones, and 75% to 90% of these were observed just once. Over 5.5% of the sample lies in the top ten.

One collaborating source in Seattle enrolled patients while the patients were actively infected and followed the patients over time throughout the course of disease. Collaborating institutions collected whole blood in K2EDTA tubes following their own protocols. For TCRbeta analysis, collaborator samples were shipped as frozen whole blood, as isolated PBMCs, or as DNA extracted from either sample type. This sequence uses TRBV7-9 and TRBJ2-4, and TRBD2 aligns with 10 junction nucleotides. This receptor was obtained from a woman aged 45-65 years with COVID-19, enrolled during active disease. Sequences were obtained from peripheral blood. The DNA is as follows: TGTGCCAGCAGCCCCTGGACTAGCGGAGCCAAAAACATTCAGTACTTC. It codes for CASSPWTSGAKNIQYF.